The source of this T cell receptor beta chain is a study of OX40 agonist ivuxolimab in advanced cancers. About the study: Dose-escalation cases comprised hepatocellular carcinoma, melanoma, renal cell or head and neck cancer.

Study observations and caveats: Normalized T-cell clonal expansion was also low in some nonresponders. Averaged across samples, CD8+ T cells carried more expanded clones than CD4+ did.

The germline V gene has CDR1 SNHLY and CDR2 FYNNEI. V was pared by 3 bases and J by 5 bases, with 10 bases of the junction left unmatched. The CDR3 runs to 17 residues. TCRdb's copy holds only in-frame clones and misses some; the assay was immunoSEQ multiplex PCR. The sample records approximately 120,000 clones, 92% being singletons. Note on this clone: What it binds is unknown.

The chain links TRBV2 to TRBJ2-2; TRBD1 agrees at 9 bases. This receptor was taken from an adult with an advanced solid tumor such as melanoma, head and neck, liver or kidney cancer. The material sequenced was CD4+ or CD8+ T cells sorted from blood, taken in a trial of the OX40 agonist ivuxolimab. CDR3 region: CASSERGQGLGTGELFF. The CDR3 DNA reads as TGTGCCAGCAGTGAGAGGGGACAGGGCTTGGGGACCGGGGAGCTGTTTTTT. Full variable domain (remainder filled in from reference TRBV2 and TRBJ2-2): EPEVTQTPSHQVTQMGQEVILRCVPISNHLYFYWYRQILGQKVEFLVSFYNNEISEKSEIFDDQFSVERPDGSNFTLKIRSTKLEDSAMYFCASSERGQGLGTGELFFGEGSRLTVL.